Given below is one TCR beta chain in context. The sample comes from a study of blood T cell repertoires in COVID-19. Study-level background: The samples span acute and convalescent COVID-19 from the United States, Italy and Spain. PBMCs, B-cell-depleted T cells, or T cells provided the cDNA or gDNA that made up the material.

Per the original data handling: Using reference gene primer amplification, nucleated cell counts were estimated. The assay was immunoSEQ multiplex PCR, and TCRdb's table has in-frame clones only and misses some. For V, J and clone size, that table is used; D and trimming come from the DNA. The sample lists 200,000 or so clones; approximately 80% were seen once. Sequences were obtained from peripheral blood. This sequence was found in a human donor with acute or convalescent COVID-19. The donor label of this sample is uncertain.

The CDR3 protein is CASSHLGLGNTGELFF. Written as DNA, the CDR3 is TGTGCCAGCAGCCATCTCGGACTAGGAAACACCGGGGAGCTGTTTTTT. The rearrangement links TRBV4-2 to TRBJ2-2, with 7 bases fitting TRBD2. V dropped 3 bases and J dropped 2; count of bases not matched to a gene: 6. The CDR3 is made up of 16 amino acids. Germline lookup yields CDR1 LGHNA and CDR2 YNFKEQ.